The 19 T cell receptor beta chains presented below share a single source sample, sequenced in a study of T-cell memory formation after mild COVID-19 (dated by TCRdb to about 2021). Library construction relied on 5' RACE. The sample was run on an Illumina NovaSeq 6000. The public reads were run again by TCRdb, first through fastp at Q25 and then through MiXCR, and only productive beta chains were kept. Each entry merges the rows of one CDR3 protein and shows their most common DNA and genes. The sample table lists roughly 180,000 distinct CDR3 sequences, around 10% of them with a count of one. 3% to 4% of the sample goes to the ten largest clones. The sample consisted of PBMCs or a T cell subset sorted from them (not recorded which). The receptors come from a man in his late teens or twenties who had mild COVID-19 (a few samples of this study predate the infection). The sample titles of this study are shuffled in the database, so cell type and time point are left out; the donor was told from shared clones.

The chain employs TRBV11-2 and TRBJ2-7, with TRBD2 matching 11 bases. This CDR3 has 14 amino acids. Germline assignment: CDR1 SGHAT and CDR2 FQNNGV. Losses at the gene ends were 7 bases for V and 2 bases for J; bases not matched to a gene: 4. This CDR3 is CASTLAGVTYEQYV. The CDR3 nucleotides are TGTGCCAGCACACTAGCGGGGGTAACCTACGAGCAGTACGTC.

This clonotype came up a few times. The chain links TRBV11-2 to TRBJ1-2, with 9 bases fitting TRBD1. Germline lookup yields CDR1 SGHAT and CDR2 FQNNGV. With V trimmed by 4 bases and J by 7 bases, 7 bases remained unmatched. The length of the CDR3 is 14 residues. CDR3: CASSSPRDRVGYTF. The CDR3 nucleotides read TGTGCCAGCAGCTCACCCCGGGACAGGGTTGGCTACACCTTC.

The V and J genes are TRBV7-2 and TRBJ1-5; tentative D call: TRBD1 (5 bases). V was shortened by 5 bases and J by 0 bases, with 20 bases between the two germline ends. Germline values: CDR1 SGHTA, CDR2 FQGNSA. CDR3 size: 18 residues. The CDR3 protein is CASSPAYGRGNSNQPQHF. The DNA for the CDR3 is TGTGCCAGCAGCCCCGCCTACGGCCGGGGGAATAGCAATCAGCCCCAGCATTTT.

The chain has TRBV11-1 and TRBJ2-3; 7 nucleotides line up with TRBD1. CDR1 and CDR2 (germline): SGHAT, FQDESV (reference sequence). The CDR3 spans 14 residues. The trim removed 2 bases at V and 4 bases at J, leaving 3 bases unmatched. CDR3 sequence reads: CASSLSGTADTQYF. The CDR3 nucleotides are TGTGCCAGCAGCTTAAGTGGGACAGCAGATACGCAGTATTTT.

This clonotype was observed a handful of times. The chain recombines TRBV7-2 with TRBJ2-1; 7 bases agree with TRBD1. This CDR3 contains 13 residues. V lost 3 bases and J lost 12; bases outside the gene matches: 8. CDR1 is SGHTA and CDR2 is FQGNSA in the germline V gene. The CDR3 loop reads CASSFARDRGQFF. CDR3 nucleotides: TGTGCCAGCAGCTTCGCCCGGGACAGAGGGCAGTTCTTC.

The genes are TRBV6-2 or TRBV6-3 and TRBJ2-7, with D possibly being TRBD1 (6 bases). The length of the CDR3 is 13 residues. V lost 7 bases and J 2 bases, leaving 12 bases between the germline ends. Germline lookup yields CDR1 MNHEY and CDR2 SVGEGT. CDR3 amino acids: CASKLGQPYEQYF. The CDR3 DNA reads as TGTGCCAGCAAGCTCGGACAGCCCTACGAGCAGTACTTC.

This clonotype was seen ten or more times. The chain has TRBV7-3 and TRBJ1-2; no reliable D call. The CDR3 loop spans 14 amino acids. Trimming took 0 bases from V and 8 from J, leaving 13 bases between them. Germline V gene sequence: CDR1 SGHTA, CDR2 FQGTGA. CDR3 nucleotide sequence: TGTGCCAGCAGCTTAACACCCCGGGTAGGAGGCTACACCTTC. Its protein is CASSLTPRVGGYTF.

This rearrangement joins TRBV9 to TRBJ1-2; D is unresolved. V gave up 5 bases and J gave up 6 bases, with 26 bases separating them. The length of the CDR3 is 17 residues. In germline, CDR1 is SGDLS, CDR2 YYNGEE. The CDR3: CASSFSLPRSGYNGYTF. CDR3 DNA sequence: TGTGCCAGCAGTTTTTCCCTTCCGAGGTCCGGGTATAATGGCTACACCTTC. Full variable domain (missing parts from reference TRBV9 and TRBJ1-2): DSGVTQTPKHLITATGQRVTLRCSPRSGDLSVYWYQQSLDQGLQFLIQYYNGEERAKGNILERFSAQQFPDLHSELNLSSLELGDSALYFCASSFSLPRSGYNGYTFGSGTRLTVV.

The chain recombines TRBV27 with TRBJ1-1; D is ambiguous. Germline V CDR1 and CDR2: MNHEY, SMNVEV (reference sequence). This CDR3 contains 14 residues. The germline V and J ends were trimmed by 5 bases and 2 bases, with 12 bases remaining between them. CDR3 sequence (DNA): TGTGCCAGCAGTCCGCGAGCGGACAACACTGAAGCTTTCTTT. Translation: CASSPRADNTEAFF.

A few counts support this clonotype. V gene TRBV27 combines with J gene TRBJ2-3, with 10 bases fitting TRBD2. Germline-derived CDR1 and CDR2 are MNHEY and SMNVEV (reference sequence). This CDR3 spans 16 amino acids. Germline trimming cut 3 bases from V and 8 bases from J; bases unmatched to any gene: 11. The CDR3 nucleotides read TGTGCCAGCAGTTTCGGGGTAGCGGGGGGATTCGGTACGCAGTATTTT. Translating gives CASSFGVAGGFGTQYF.

Many counts were recorded for this clonotype. This chain connects TRBV7-2 to TRBJ1-3; D uncertain. Trimming left V 1 base short and J 4 bases short, with 11 bases between. Germline assignment: CDR1 SGHTA and CDR2 FQGNSA. There are 15 residues in the CDR3. In DNA, the CDR3 is TGTGCCAGCAGCTTAGGTCCTGGGTCGGGAAACACCATATATTTT. Amino acid sequence: CASSLGPGSGNTIYF. The entire variable domain, with the rest obtained from reference TRBV7-2 and TRBJ1-3, is as follows: GAGVSQSPSNKVTEKGKDVELRCDPISGHTALYWYRQSLGQGLEFLIYFQGNSAPDKSGLPSDRFSAERTGGSVSTLTIQRTQQEDSAVYLCASSLGPGSGNTIYFGEGSWLTVV.

This rearrangement joins TRBV30 to TRBJ2-3; a possible D gene is TRBD2 (6 bases). Germline CDR1 is GTSNPN and CDR2 is SVGIG (reference sequence). The V and J ends lost 5 bases and 11 bases respectively, with 11 bases between them. This CDR3 is built from 10 residues. DNA for the CDR3: TGTGCCTGGGGAACGGGGGTGCAGTATTTT. It is translated as CAWGTGVQYF.

Ten or more counts support this clonotype. The chain recombines TRBV5-1 with TRBJ1-5, with D hard to call. Germline V CDR1 and CDR2: SGHRS, YFSETQ. This CDR3 comprises 13 residues. Trimming removed 5 bases from V and 6 bases from J, with 12 bases in between. CDR3 DNA sequence: TGCGCCAGCAGAATGGAGTTCACTCAGCCCCAGCATTTT. Protein product: CASRMEFTQPQHF. Complete variable domain (other parts from reference TRBV5-1 and TRBJ1-5): KAGVTQTPRYLIKTRGQQVTLSCSPISGHRSVSWYQQTPGQGLQFLFEYFSETQRNKGNFPGRFSGRQFSNSRSEMNVSTLELGDSALYLCASRMEFTQPQHFGDGTRLSIL.

The chain uses TRBV20-1 and TRBJ2-5, with unresolved D. The CDR3 contains 12 residues. V lost 1 base and J 5 bases, leaving 8 bases between the germline ends. The germline V gene encodes CDR1 DFQATT and CDR2 SNEGSKA (reference sequence). The CDR3 nucleotides read TGCAGTGCTAGAGTGGGTTCGGAGACCCAGTACTTC. This sequence encodes CSARVGSETQYF.

This clonotype was counted a few times. This chain connects TRBV7-8 to TRBJ1-5; D is uncertain. The V end was cut by 2 bases, the J end by 16 bases, with 9 bases between. The CDR3 runs 10 residues. Per germline, CDR1 SGHVS and CDR2 FQNEAQ. Here the CDR3 reads CASSLTHPHF. The DNA of the CDR3 is TGTGCCAGCAGCTTAACCCACCCCCATTTT.

The gene calls are TRBV28 and TRBJ2-3, with TRBD1 matching over 10 bases. CDR1 and CDR2 (germline): MDHEN, SYDVKM. The CDR3 is 15 residues long. Trimming removed 8 bases from V and 2 bases from J; junction bases left unmatched: 7. The CDR3 spells CASCPGQGHTDTQYF. In DNA, the CDR3 is TGTGCCAGCTGTCCGGGACAGGGGCACACAGATACGCAGTATTTT.

The chain links TRBV29-1 to TRBJ2-5; unclear D gene. V was pared by 7 bases and J by 1 base, with 4 bases between. The CDR3 length is 10 residues. Germline-derived CDR1 and CDR2 are SQVTM and ANQGSEA. CDR3 bases: TGCAGCGGGGGCCAAGAGACCCAGTACTTC. Amino acid sequence: CSGGQETQYF.

This sequence joins TRBV11-3 and TRBJ2-3, with 8 bases identical to TRBD1. With 5 bases clipped from V and 3 bases from J, the junction kept 4 bases outside the gene matches. The germline V gene encodes CDR1 SGHNT and CDR2 YENEEA. This CDR3 contains 14 residues. DNA for the CDR3: TGTGCCAGCAGCCCGGACAGGGCGACAGATACGCAGTATTTT. Amino acids: CASSPDRATDTQYF.

This clonotype was counted ten times or more. The chain employs TRBV18 and TRBJ1-1; a weak D match, TRBD1 (6 bases). The CDR3 consists of 14 residues. The germline gives CDR1 KGHSH, CDR2 LQKENI. V shed 4 bases and J shed 0 bases, with 9 bases lying between them. CDR3 DNA sequence: TGTGCCAGCTCACTCGACAGGTTGAACACTGAAGCTTTCTTT. Protein sequence: CASSLDRLNTEAFF.